The present entry profiles one T cell receptor (beta chain) with its context. What it binds is unknown. These data belong to a study of shared clonotypes between healthy human individuals. Overall study context: The donors, a couple of women and a few men, were aged 18 to 49. Study results and caveats: Expectations were that clonotype sharing among donors would be affected by sequencing depth. Clonotypes shared by all four sorted-subset donors had higher generation probabilities than non-shared clonotypes.

Sequencing used immunoSEQ multiplex PCR; TCRdb keeps in-frame clones, though not all of them. The table shows some 2,500,000 clones, with roughly 93% occurring only once. V was pared by 0 bases and J by 12 bases, with 1 base of the junction left unmatched. The germline gives CDR1 SGHNT, CDR2 YYREEE (reference sequence). The CDR3 extends over 12 amino acids. All participating donors were Caucasian adults from Nashville, Tennessee. Sequences were obtained from naive CD4+ T cells from PBMCs. Subset meaning: CD45RA+ positively selected. This clonotype originated in a man aged 18 to 29 in good health. Some clones in this sample may be carry-over from other donors' samples. The genes are TRBV5-4 and TRBJ2-4, with 9 bases lining up with TRBD1. CDR3 nucleotides: TGTGCCAGCAGCTTGGGACAGGGGGATCAGTACTTC. Translation: CASSLGQGDQYF. The entire variable domain, with the rest obtained from reference TRBV5-4 and TRBJ2-4, is as follows: ETGVTQSPTHLIKTRGQQVTLRCSSQSGHNTVSWYQQALGQGPQFIFQYYREEENGRGNFPPRFSGLQFPNYSSELNVNALELDDSALYLCASSLGQGDQYFGAGTRLSVL.